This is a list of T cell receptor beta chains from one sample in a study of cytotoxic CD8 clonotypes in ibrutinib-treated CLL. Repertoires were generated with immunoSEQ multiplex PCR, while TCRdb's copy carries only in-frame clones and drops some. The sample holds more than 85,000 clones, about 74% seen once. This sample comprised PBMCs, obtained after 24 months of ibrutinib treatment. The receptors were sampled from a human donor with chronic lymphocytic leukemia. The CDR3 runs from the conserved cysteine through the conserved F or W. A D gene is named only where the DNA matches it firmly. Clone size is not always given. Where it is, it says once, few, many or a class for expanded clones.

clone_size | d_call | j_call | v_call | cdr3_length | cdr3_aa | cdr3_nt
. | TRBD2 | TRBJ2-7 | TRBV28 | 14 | CASRFGTSPYEQYF | TGTGCCAGCAGATTCGGGACTAGCCCCTACGAGCAGTACTTC
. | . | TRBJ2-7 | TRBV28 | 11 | CASSTSYEQYF | TGTGCCAGCAGTACCTCTTACGAGCAGTACTTC
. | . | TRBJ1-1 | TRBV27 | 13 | CASTPWNGNEAFF | TGTGCCAGCACCCCCTGGAACGGGAATGAAGCTTTCTTT
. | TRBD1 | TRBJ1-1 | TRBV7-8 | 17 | CASSLMGQGLVNTEAFF | TGTGCCAGCAGCTTAATGGGACAGGGACTCGTGAACACTGAAGCTTTCTTT
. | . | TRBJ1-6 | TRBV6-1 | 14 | CASWRSDYNSPLHF | TGTGCCAGTTGGAGATCCGATTATAATTCACCCCTCCACTTT
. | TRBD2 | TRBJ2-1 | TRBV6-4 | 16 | CASSREGLAGIGEQFF | TGTGCCAGCAGTCGAGAGGGACTAGCGGGAATTGGTGAGCAGTTCTTC
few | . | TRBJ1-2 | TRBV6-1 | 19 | CASSEAAGTGPGRGYGYTF | TGTGCCAGCAGTGAAGCAGCTGGGACGGGACCCGGCAGGGGCTATGGCTACACCTTC
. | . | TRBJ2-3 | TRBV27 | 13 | CASSLAGTDTQYF | TGTGCCAGCAGTTTAGCGGGCACAGATACGCAGTATTTT
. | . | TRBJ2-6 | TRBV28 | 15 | CASRSQGTGANVLTF | TGTGCCAGCAGATCCCAGGGTACTGGGGCCAACGTCCTGACTTTC
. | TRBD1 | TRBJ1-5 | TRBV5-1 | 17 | CASSPGQGQWSNQPQHF | TGCGCCAGCAGCCCCGGACAGGGACAGTGGAGCAATCAGCCCCAGCATTTT